Below are 27 T cell receptor beta chains sequenced from a single sample in a study of blood T cell repertoires in COVID-19. Method: immunoSEQ multiplex PCR; TCRdb's copy keeps in-frame clones and lacks some. The sample has roughly 230,000 clones, 84% seen once; the top ten hold over 9.5%. Source material: peripheral blood. Source of these receptors: a woman at least 80 years old with COVID-19, enrolled during active disease.

This clone was seen a few times. The CDR3 sequence: CASSLGGFGQPQHF. DNA of the CDR3: TGTGCCAGCAGTCTGGGAGGCTTTGGGCAGCCCCAGCATTTT. J is TRBJ1-5 and V is TRBV2, with no clear D. Germline lookup yields CDR1 SNHLY and CDR2 FYNNEI. Between the trimmed V and J ends, which lost 5 bases and 7 bases, there was a span of 15 bases. There are 14 residues in the CDR3. The full variable domain, with the rest looked up from reference TRBV2 and TRBJ1-5, is EPEVTQTPSHQVTQMGQEVILRCVPISNHLYFYWYRQILGQKVEFLVSFYNNEISEKSEIFDDQFSVERPDGSNFTLKIRSTKLEDSAMYFCASSLGGFGQPQHFGDGTRLSIL.

The V call is TRBV30, the J call TRBJ1-6; D is uncertain. Trimming took off 1 base at V and 1 base at J, with 11 bases between the two ends. This CDR3 region has 16 residues. CDR1 is GTSNPN, CDR2 SVGIG, per germline (reference sequence). CDR3 region: CAWSGPGWSYNSPLHF. The CDR3 region has the DNA TGTGCCTGGAGTGGCCCGGGTTGGTCCTATAATTCACCCCTCCACTTT.

This rearrangement joins TRBV4-1 to TRBJ1-6; D is possibly TRBD1 (5 bases). Germline CDR1 MGHRA, CDR2 YSYEKL. Trimming shortened V by 0 bases and J by 0 bases, and 9 bases separated the two germline ends. The CDR3 is made up of 17 amino acids. CDR3 coding DNA: TGCGCCAGCAGCCAAGACCCAGACAGCTCCTATAATTCACCCCTCCACTTT. This sequence encodes CASSQDPDSSYNSPLHF.

V is TRBV7-8 and J is TRBJ1-1, with D possibly matching TRBD1 (6 bases). The V gene's germline CDR1 is SGHVS and CDR2 FQNEAQ. This CDR3 is built from 14 residues. Trimming pared 3 bases from V and 4 bases from J, leaving 12 bases between. For the CDR3, the DNA is TGTGCCAGCAGCTTGCACAGGGAGAGCACTGAAGCTTTCTTT. As protein: CASSLHRESTEAFF.

The gene calls are TRBV6-5 and TRBJ1-2; TRBD1 is a possible D gene (5 bases). The CDR3 totals 13 residues. V was clipped by 7 bases and J by 4 bases, with 13 bases between them. In germline, CDR1 is MNHEY, CDR2 SVGAGI. CDR3 DNA sequence: TGTGCCAGCAAGGTGGACATAGCCTATGGCTACACCTTC. Residues: CASKVDIAYGYTF.

The V and J genes are TRBV5-1 and TRBJ1-1, with D unclear. The CDR3 totals 16 residues. The V and J ends lost 0 bases and 4 bases respectively, with 16 bases between them. Germline V gives CDR1 SGHRS, CDR2 YFSETQ. CDR3 in DNA: TGCGCCAGCAGCTTGGAAAGTCCGGGCGGGTCCACTGAAGCTTTCTTT. Translating it yields CASSLESPGGSTEAFF.

The gene calls are TRBV10-3 and TRBJ2-1; TRBD2 is a possible D gene (6 bases). CDR3 length equals 12 residues. In germline, CDR1 is ENHRY, CDR2 SYGVKD. Trimming removed 6 bases at V and 6 bases at J, with 9 bases between. The CDR3 DNA is TGTGCCATCAGGGGAGGTTTCAATGAGCAGTTCTTC. Amino acids: CAIRGGFNEQFF.

V is TRBV11-2 and J is TRBJ2-7; TRBD1 agrees at 11 bases. J gave up 3 bases and V 4 bases, and 14 bases lay outside the gene matches. CDR1 SGHAT and CDR2 FQNNGV come from the germline V gene. This CDR3 is built from 18 residues. DNA for the CDR3: TGTGCCAGCAGCTCCCCCCCGGGACAGGGGGTACCCCTCTACGAGCAGTACTTC. This gives the protein CASSSPPGQGVPLYEQYF.

This rearrangement joins TRBV3-1 (or the pseudogene TRBV3-2) to TRBJ2-7, with 8 bases lining up with TRBD1. Germline-derived CDR1 and CDR2 are LGHDT and YNNKEL (reference sequence). This CDR3 spans 12 amino acids. V gave up 5 bases and J gave up 6 bases; unmatched junction bases: 3. In DNA, the CDR3 is TGTGCCAGCAGCTCCGACAGGGGCGAGCAGTACGTC. Translation gives CASSSDRGEQYV.

The chain is built from TRBV19 and TRBJ1-4, with 8 bases aligning to TRBD1. The germline gives CDR1 LNHDA, CDR2 SQIVND (reference sequence). CDR3 length: 14 residues. The junction had 4 bases not matched to a gene; V was cut back by 5 bases and J by 5 bases. In nucleotides, the CDR3 is TGTGCCAGTAGTCCGGACAGGGAAAATGAAAAACTGTTTTTT. Translating it yields CASSPDRENEKLFF.

The CDR3 sequence is CASSLGAAVYNEQFF. The CDR3 DNA reads as TGCGCCAGCAGCTTGGGGGCAGCGGTCTACAATGAGCAGTTCTTC. This chain uses TRBV5-1 with TRBJ2-1; tentative D call: TRBD2 (5 bases). Germline assignment: CDR1 SGHRS and CDR2 YFSETQ. The length of the CDR3 is 15 residues. V gave up 0 bases and J gave up 3 bases, with 10 bases separating them.

Worth noting for this clone: The identical CDR3 is also encoded by other nucleotide sequences in the sample. The V call is TRBV2, the J call TRBJ1-2, with D unclear. Germline CDR1 is SNHLY and CDR2 is FYNNEI. The CDR3 totals 12 residues. The ends were cut back, 3 bases at V and 4 bases at J, with 6 bases in the middle. The CDR3 DNA sequence: TGTGCCAGCAGTGAGGTCAGCTATGGCTACACCTTC. As protein: CASSEVSYGYTF.

The chain couples TRBV6-5 to TRBJ2-2, with TRBD1 as a possible D gene (5 bases). V shed 6 bases and J shed 4 bases, with 12 bases lying between them. The CDR3 is 14 residues long. CDR1 MNHEY and CDR2 SVGAGI come from the germline V gene. This chain's CDR3 is CASSRTQATGELFF. The DNA of the CDR3 is TGTGCCAGCAGCCGGACACAAGCCACCGGGGAGCTGTTTTTT.

The rearrangement joins TRBV6-6 to TRBJ2-1; D is possibly TRBD2 (6 bases). Deletions cut 5 bases from V and 7 bases from J, with 15 bases between. The CDR3 has 14 amino acids. CDR1 and CDR2 from the germline V gene are MNHNY and SVGAGI (reference sequence). CDR3 amino acids: CASSLPGVGNEQFF. The CDR3 region has the DNA TGTGCCAGCAGTCTCCCGGGGGTGGGGAATGAGCAGTTCTTC.

The chain carries TRBV11-2 and TRBJ1-6; TRBD1 matches at 7 bases. The CDR3 loop spans 17 amino acids. Germline CDR1 and CDR2: SGHAT and FQNNGV. V was pared by 1 base and J by 7 bases, with 10 bases of the junction left unmatched. Here the CDR3 DNA reads TGTGCCAGCAGCTTAGGGGGGCCAGGGGGGCAGAATTCACCCCTCCACTTT. Translated: CASSLGGPGGQNSPLHF.

The table lists this clone with a few counts. CDR3 nucleotides: TGCAGCGTTTCAGGGAGGTGGGGCAATGAGCAGTTCTTC. Translating gives CSVSGRWGNEQFF. The chain recombines TRBV29-1 with TRBJ2-1, with a possible D match to TRBD2 (6 bases). The CDR3 has 13 amino acids. The germline CDR1 and CDR2 sequences are SQVTM and ANQGSEA. Between the trimmed V and J ends, which lost 5 bases and 6 bases, there was a span of 14 bases.

The chain couples TRBV7-9 to TRBJ2-7; 10 bases agree with TRBD1. CDR3 length: 14 residues. The ends lost 6 bases at V and 5 bases at J; junction bases unmatched: 7. The V gene's germline CDR1 is SEHNR and CDR2 FQNEAQ (reference sequence). The CDR3, as DNA: TGTGCCAGCAGTTCGTTGGGGACAGGGGACGAGCAGTACGTC. Amino acids: CASSSLGTGDEQYV.

This chain uses TRBV2 with TRBJ2-5, with 12 bases that match TRBD2. The CDR3 runs to 15 residues. CDR1 and CDR2 from the germline V gene are SNHLY and FYNNEI. V dropped 4 bases and J dropped 5; count of bases not matched to a gene: 5. The CDR3 region is CASSVLAGGMETQYF. CDR3 sequence (DNA): TGTGCCAGCAGTGTTCTAGCGGGGGGGATGGAGACCCAGTACTTC.

This clone was observed once. V and J are TRBV6-5 and TRBJ1-6; D is unresolved. This CDR3 has 13 amino acids. V was trimmed by 8 bases and J by 10 bases, leaving 15 bases between them. Germline CDR1 and CDR2: MNHEY and SVGAGI. The CDR3 coding sequence is TGTGCCAGCGAGGACGGGGTTGGGTCACCCCTCCACTTT. Translating gives CASEDGVGSPLHF.

This rearrangement joins TRBV6-2 or TRBV6-3 to TRBJ2-6, with D tentatively TRBD1 (6 bases). The CDR3 runs 16 residues. Trimming shortened V by 5 bases and J by 2 bases, and 13 bases separated the two germline ends. Germline-derived CDR1 and CDR2 are MNHEY and SVGEGT. CDR3 DNA sequence: TGTGCCAGCAGTCGTCTCCAGGGGACTGGGGCCAACGTCCTGACTTTC. Its translation is CASSRLQGTGANVLTF.

The chain joins TRBV11-2 to TRBJ1-1; D remains unclear. The length of the CDR3 is 13 residues. V was cut by 6 bases and J by 2 bases, with 10 bases left in between. Germline V lookup: CDR1 SGHAT, CDR2 FQNNGV. The CDR3 nucleotides are TGTGCCAGCAGAACAGACGGAAACACTGAAGCTTTCTTT. Amino acid sequence: CASRTDGNTEAFF.

This chain joins TRBV20-1 and TRBJ1-2; D uncertain. Germline CDR1 is DFQATT and CDR2 is SNEGSKA (reference sequence). The CDR3 is 11 amino acids. Deletions cut 4 bases from V and 8 bases from J, with 11 bases between. The CDR3, as DNA: TGCAGTGCTAACGAGCTAGGAGGCTACACCTTC. The encoded protein is CSANELGGYTF.

The J gene is TRBJ2-1, the V gene TRBV29-1, with 9 nucleotides matching TRBD2. The ends lost 4 bases at V and 4 bases at J; junction bases unmatched: 8. There are 15 residues in the CDR3. The germline V gene encodes CDR1 SQVTM and CDR2 ANQGSEA. As DNA, the CDR3 is TGCAGCGTTGCCCGAGATAGCGGGGGATACAATGAGCAGTTCTTC. Translation: CSVARDSGGYNEQFF.

This clone appeared a few times. V and J are TRBV18 and TRBJ2-7; perhaps TRBD2 as D (5 bases). CDR3 length equals 14 residues. CDR1 is KGHSH, CDR2 LQKENI, per germline. V shed 3 bases and J shed 6 bases, with 15 bases lying between them. The chain's CDR3 is CASSPSGAGGEQYV. CDR3 coding DNA: TGTGCCAGCTCACCCTCCGGCGCGGGTGGCGAGCAGTACGTC.

V and J are TRBV19 and TRBJ2-2; tentatively, D is TRBD1 (5 bases). The CDR3 loop spans 15 amino acids. V shed 1 base and J shed 4 bases, with 10 bases lying between them. CDR1 is LNHDA, CDR2 SQIVND, per germline (reference sequence). This CDR3 is CASSIVRQRTGELFF. As DNA, the CDR3 is TGTGCCAGTAGTATAGTAAGACAGCGCACCGGGGAGCTGTTTTTT.

The rearrangement uses TRBV7-9 and TRBJ1-3, with unresolved D. The CDR3 extends over 14 amino acids. Germline V gives CDR1 SEHNR, CDR2 FQNEAQ (reference sequence). V was trimmed by 5 bases and J by 0 bases, leaving 8 bases between them. The CDR3 bases are TGTGCCAGCAGCGGACTGAACTCTGGAAACACCATATATTTT. Its translation is CASSGLNSGNTIYF.

The rearrangement links TRBV2 to TRBJ1-4; 7 bases map to TRBD1. The CDR3 covers 14 residues. CDR1 and CDR2 (germline): SNHLY, FYNNEI. Unmatched junction bases numbered 9, after V lost 10 bases and J lost 4 bases. In nucleotides, the CDR3 is TGTGCCATTAGAAAGGGACAGTATAATGAAAAACTGTTTTTT. This sequence encodes CAIRKGQYNEKLFF. The full variable domain, rest sourced from reference TRBV2 and TRBJ1-4, is EPEVTQTPSHQVTQMGQEVILRCVPISNHLYFYWYRQILGQKVEFLVSFYNNEISEKSEIFDDQFSVERPDGSNFTLKIRSTKLEDSAMYFCAIRKGQYNEKLFFGSGTQLSVL.